Presented here are 23 T cell receptor beta chains from one specimen sequenced in a study of shared clonotypes between healthy human individuals. The assay was immunoSEQ multiplex PCR, and TCRdb's table has in-frame clones only and misses some. This table has about 2.1 million clones, 80% to 95% appearing once. CD45RO-negative cells were positively selected for CCR7, leaving out terminally differentiated effector memory CD45RA+ cells. The sample taken for sequencing was naive CD8+ T cells from PBMCs. These receptors were obtained from a young man in good health. Some clones in this sample may be carry-over from other donors' samples.

Here the CDR3 DNA reads TGTGCCAGCAGTTCATGGGACAGGTTAACCATGAACACTGAAGCTTTCTTT. Translation gives CASSSWDRLTMNTEAFF. The J gene is TRBJ1-1, the V gene TRBV28, with 8 bases identical to TRBD1. This CDR3 contains 17 residues. Trimming at V came to 4 bases and at J to 0 bases, leaving 10 bases not matched to a gene. Germline CDR1 MDHEN, CDR2 SYDVKM.

The chain combines TRBV6-5 with TRBJ2-7; D is undetermined. V lost 5 bases, J lost 1 base, and 12 bases lay in between. Germline CDR1 reads MNHEY; CDR2 reads SVGAGI. The CDR3 is 14 residues long. The CDR3 reads CASSPSQRSYEQYF. The CDR3 DNA reads as TGTGCCAGCAGTCCATCACAGAGATCCTACGAGCAGTACTTC.

The chain uses TRBV9 and TRBJ2-1, with 8 bases aligning to TRBD2. CDR1 SGDLS and CDR2 YYNGEE come from the germline V gene. V shed 4 bases, J shed 6 bases, and the junction held 9 bases outside the gene matches. The CDR3 covers 15 residues. CDR3 in DNA: TGTGCCAGCAGCCACAGCGGGAGCGCCTTCAATGAGCAGTTCTTC. Translated, it gives CASSHSGSAFNEQFF.

The V call is TRBV27, the J call TRBJ2-3, with no clear D. The CDR3 runs 13 residues. V was clipped by 5 bases and J by 4 bases, with 10 bases between them. Germline V gives CDR1 MNHEY, CDR2 SMNVEV (reference sequence). The CDR3 DNA sequence: TGTGCCAGCAGTCCCCTGAGCCCAGATACGCAGTATTTT. Residues: CASSPLSPDTQYF.

The chain joins TRBV5-6 to TRBJ2-7, with D uncertain. This CDR3 comprises 11 residues. Trimming took off 6 bases at V and 5 bases at J, with 9 bases between the two ends. The germline V gene has CDR1 SGHDT and CDR2 YYEEEE. The CDR3 reads CASTRMDEQYF. Written as DNA, the CDR3 is TGTGCCAGCACCAGGATGGACGAGCAGTACTTC.

This chain uses TRBV11-2 with TRBJ2-5; TRBD2 is a possible D gene (6 bases). The germline CDR1 and CDR2 sequences are SGHAT and FQNNGV. The CDR3 is made up of 14 amino acids. The V and J ends lost 0 bases and 5 bases respectively, with 10 bases between them. CDR3 DNA sequence: TGTGCCAGCAGCTTAGAGCCTGGGGGGGAGACCCAGTACTTC. This sequence encodes CASSLEPGGETQYF.

The chain employs TRBV4-3 and TRBJ1-2, with D hard to call. Trimming shortened V by 1 base and J by 4 bases, and 13 bases separated the two germline ends. Germline V lookup: CDR1 LGHNA, CDR2 YSLEER. The CDR3 is made up of 15 amino acids. The CDR3 bases are TGCGCCAGCAGCCAAGCGACTGGACGGGGCTATGGCTACACCTTC. Translation gives CASSQATGRGYGYTF.

This chain joins TRBV6-1 and TRBJ2-1; D ambiguous. CDR3 length equals 18 residues. Germline values: CDR1 MNHNS, CDR2 SASEGT. The V and J ends lost 4 bases and 2 bases respectively, with 21 bases between them. The CDR3 region is CASSGSLTGALAYNEQFF. The CDR3 region has the DNA TGTGCCAGCAGTGGGAGTCTCACCGGCGCCCTCGCCTACAATGAGCAGTTCTTC.

The rearrangement links TRBV10-3 to TRBJ1-5; 12 nucleotides match TRBD1. The trim removed 2 bases at V and 7 bases at J, leaving 15 bases unmatched. The CDR3 extends over 19 amino acids. CDR1 and CDR2 (germline): ENHRY, SYGVKD. In nucleotides, the CDR3 is TGTGCCATCAGTGAGAGAGGAGGATCCGGGACAGGGGGCTCACAGCCCCAGCATTTT. Amino acids: CAISERGGSGTGGSQPQHF.

The rearrangement uses TRBV2 and TRBJ2-5; possibly TRBD1 for D (5 bases). CDR1 SNHLY and CDR2 FYNNEI come from the germline V gene. The V end lost 7 bases, the J end lost 4 bases, and 13 bases lay between the germline ends. This CDR3 contains 13 residues. CDR3 in DNA: TGTGCCAGCACCGCCAGGGTCGGAGAGACCCAGTACTTC. Encoded protein: CASTARVGETQYF.

The V gene is TRBV27, the J gene TRBJ2-1; 12 bases line up with TRBD1. The CDR3 is made up of 14 amino acids. Germline CDR1 and CDR2: MNHEY and SMNVEV (reference sequence). V gave up 10 bases and J gave up 5 bases; unmatched junction bases: 6. CDR3 residues: CATGDRGPDNEQFF. DNA of the CDR3: TGTGCCACGGGGGACAGGGGGCCCGACAATGAGCAGTTCTTC.

This rearrangement joins TRBV28 to TRBJ2-7, with a weak D call TRBD2 (5 bases). V gave up 3 bases and J gave up 1 base, with 16 bases separating them. From germline, CDR1 is MDHEN and CDR2 SYDVKM. The CDR3 has 16 amino acids. The CDR3, as DNA: TGTGCCAGCAGTTTCGGGGAATTCGATATATCCTACGAGCAGTACTTC. Translating gives CASSFGEFDISYEQYF.

V usage is TRBV13 and J usage is TRBJ2-1, with 11 positions matching TRBD2. Per germline, CDR1 PRHDT and CDR2 FYEKMQ (reference sequence). The CDR3 is 18 residues long. Unmatched junction bases numbered 14, after V lost 2 bases and J lost 8 bases. Here the CDR3 reads CASSLQTPTLAGGHEQFF. The DNA of the CDR3 is TGTGCCAGCAGCTTACAGACCCCAACCTTAGCGGGAGGGCATGAGCAGTTCTTC.

This clone turned up a few times. The V and J genes are TRBV29-1 and TRBJ1-1; no firm D call. The V gene's germline CDR1 is SQVTM and CDR2 ANQGSEA. The V and J ends lost 7 bases and 0 bases respectively, with 12 bases between them. This CDR3 comprises 13 residues. DNA of the CDR3: TGCAGCGCGACGGACGGCTTGAACACTGAAGCTTTCTTT. The encoded protein is CSATDGLNTEAFF.

The count of this clone is one. The chain is built from TRBV7-9 and TRBJ2-6; TRBD2 is a possible D gene (5 bases). The germline V gene has CDR1 SEHNR and CDR2 FQNEAQ (reference sequence). V lost 0 bases to trimming and J lost 4 bases, with 10 bases between them. The CDR3 spans 16 residues. CDR3 sequence (DNA): TGTGCCAGCAGCTTAGCCCTTAGGGAGGGGGCCAACGTCCTGACTTTC. Translating gives CASSLALREGANVLTF.

The rearrangement uses TRBV5-6 and TRBJ2-7; D unresolved. The V gene lost 4 bases and the J gene lost 1 base, with 15 bases spanning the gap. Germline V gene data show CDR1 as SGHDT and CDR2 as YYEEEE. This CDR3 has 15 residues. DNA of the CDR3: TGTGCCAGCAGCCCGAAGGATTTTGGGTCCTACGAGCAGTACTTC. This sequence encodes CASSPKDFGSYEQYF. Drawing the rest from reference TRBV5-6 and TRBJ2-7, the complete variable domain is DAGVTQSPTHLIKTRGQQVTLRCSPKSGHDTVSWYQQALGQGPQFIFQYYEEEERQRGNFPDRFSGHQFPNYSSELNVNALLLGDSALYLCASSPKDFGSYEQYFGPGTRLTVT.

V usage is TRBV29-1 and J usage is TRBJ2-7; possibly TRBD1 or TRBD2 for D (5 bases each). Trimming took 4 bases from V and 6 from J, leaving 10 bases between them. The CDR3 length is 11 residues. Germline CDR1 and CDR2: SQVTM and ANQGSEA. The CDR3 DNA reads TGCAGCGTTGCTGCTGGGGGCGAGCAGTACTTC. This codes for CSVAAGGEQYF.

This sequence joins TRBV13 and TRBJ2-7; 8 bases agree with TRBD2. Germline-derived CDR1 and CDR2 are PRHDT and FYEKMQ (reference sequence). The V gene end was trimmed by 7 bases and the J gene end by 3 bases; junction bases not matched to a gene: 5. The CDR3 totals 13 residues. The chain's CDR3 is CASKPGGVYEQYF. CDR3 in DNA: TGTGCCAGCAAGCCGGGAGGGGTCTACGAGCAGTACTTC.

The chain carries TRBV4-3 and TRBJ2-1, with 11 positions matching TRBD1. V lost 1 base, J lost 3 bases, and 2 bases stayed unmatched. This CDR3 has 16 residues. The germline CDR1 and CDR2 sequences are LGHNA and YSLEER. This chain's CDR3 is CASSQGTGGRYNEQFF. CDR3 in DNA: TGCGCCAGCAGCCAAGGGACAGGGGGCCGCTACAATGAGCAGTTCTTC.

J is TRBJ2-1 and V is TRBV21-1; TRBD2, the table's D call, was not compared with the DNA. TRBV21-1 is tagged as a pseudogene. CDR3 length equals 16 residues. CDR3 DNA: TGTGCCAGCAGCAATCCCCAGCGGAGCTCCTACAATGAGCAGTTCTTC. Its translation is CASSNPQRSSYNEQFF.

The chain recombines TRBV5-1 with TRBJ1-1, with a tentative D call TRBD1 (6 bases). Per germline, CDR1 SGHRS and CDR2 YFSETQ. Trimming left V 0 bases short and J 3 bases short, with 18 bases between. This CDR3 has 17 residues. CDR3 sequence (DNA): TGCGCCAGCAGCTTGGGGCCCCGGGGGCCAGGGGACACTGAAGCTTTCTTT. This encodes CASSLGPRGPGDTEAFF.

This rearrangement joins TRBV7-2 to TRBJ2-1; a weak D match, TRBD2 (6 bases). The CDR3 sequence is 16 residues long. V was cut by 3 bases and J by 4 bases, with 16 bases left in between. In germline, CDR1 is SGHTA, CDR2 FQGNSA. The CDR3 bases are TGTGCCAGCAGCTTTGGTCGGGAGTGGGGATACAATGAGCAGTTCTTC. Its translation: CASSFGREWGYNEQFF.

This clone was recorded a few times. The chain has TRBV7-9 and TRBJ1-1; D might be TRBD1 (5 bases). V dropped 5 bases and J dropped 1 base, with 8 bases sitting between them. The CDR3 extends over 13 amino acids. Germline-derived CDR1 and CDR2 are SEHNR and FQNEAQ (reference sequence). CDR3 region: CASSHTGNTEAFF. The CDR3 coding sequence is TGTGCCAGCAGCCACACAGGGAACACTGAAGCTTTCTTT.